This T cell receptor beta chain was recorded in a study of control samples from healthy donors and cancer patients. The V gene lost 5 bases and the J gene lost 1 base, with 9 bases spanning the gap. CDR1 and CDR2 from the germline V gene are SGHTA and FQGNSA. The CDR3 totals 13 residues. TCRdb keeps only in-frame clones here, not all; method: immunoSEQ multiplex PCR. This table has some 89,000 clones, under 90% appearing once. The chain links TRBV7-2 to TRBJ2-7; tentative D call: TRBD2 (5 bases). The sequence was collected from a middle-aged woman in good health. The material sequenced was blood. CDR3 in amino acids: CASSRGRSYEQYF. CDR3 DNA: TGTGCCAGCAGCCGCGGGCGTTCCTACGAGCAGTACTTC.